The sequence of this T cell receptor (beta chain) was determined in a study of Ad26.COV2.S vaccination and SARS-CoV-2 variants (dated by TCRdb to the early 2020s). A note on the overall study: TCRbeta repertoire sequencing served as the tool for gauging how specific and how broad the SARS-CoV-2-reactive T cell receptors were following Ad26.COV2.S vaccination. The TCR-sequenced set comprised around 30 samples: around 20 Ad26.COV2.S vaccine recipients, 5 placebo recipients and 8 SARS-CoV-2 convalescent individuals. Results the study describes overall, beyond this receptor: Ad26.COV2.S recipients had higher spike-specific TCR breadth than placebo recipients (P = 0.0014). After vaccination, spike-specific CD8+ and CD4+ T cell responses were reported to show substantial breadth. Comparable non-spike TCR breadth was observed between vaccine and placebo recipients, consistent with only spike being contained in the vaccine. The authors noted that the TCR breadth and depth analyses may have underestimated total T cell responses.

Reading the germline V gene (reference sequence) gives CDR1 LNHDA and CDR2 SQIVND. The germline ends are 14 bases apart after V is trimmed by 7 bases and J by 4 bases. The CDR3 goes from the cysteine to the phenylalanine over 15 residues. Left in the record is the CDR3 DNA by itself, 45 bases read in frame from the first base. With regard to this clone: It lacks a known antigen. No base qualities exist here, and no much larger clone lies one base off it.

What this sample's time point label stands for: individuals recovered from natural SARS-CoV-2 infection. The immunoSEQ Assay was used to sequence TCRbeta CDR3 regions. After extraction, genomic DNA underwent amplification by bias-controlled multiplex PCR, followed by high-throughput sequencing. Processing in the source paper ran as follows. Collapsing and filtering of sequences were performed to quantify the absolute abundance of each unique TCRbeta CDR3 region. T cell fraction was estimated by normalization of TCRbeta template counts to usable DNA, with usable DNA being measured through amplification of reference genes present in all nucleated cells. Repertoire TCRs were annotated as SARS-CoV-2-specific by exact matching of V gene, CDR3 amino acid sequence and J gene to a known reactive TCR set. The reference SARS-CoV-2 TCR set came from MIRA and was filtered for enrichment in COVID-19-positive ImmuneCODE repertoires, removing public or cross-reactive TCRs. Using the MIRA antigens, annotated TCRs were further analysed by specific ORF or by position within an ORF. Depth was the summed frequency of annotated unique rearrangements, while breadth was defined as annotated unique rearrangements over total unique productive rearrangements. Two-sided Wilcoxon rank-sum tests were used to compare TCR breadth between groups. The immuneACCESS repertoire file appears here via TCRdb, limited to in-frame rearrangements. These files lack a portion of the clones; in checked studies, under half of the deficit traces to unresolved V genes, and the cause of the others is not known. V and J calls plus clone size are reproduced from that table; the DNA served to infer D and trimming. Within this sample are 300,000 to 450,000 clones, with around 90% of them counted one time only. The ten largest clonotypes hold 3% to 5% of the sample.

The starting material was peripheral blood, obtained after recovery from COVID-19. The chain employs TRBV19 and TRBJ2-6; a confident D gene designation cannot be given. The source is a human donor who had recovered from COVID-19. The CDR3 here reads CASISGEAGANVLTF. The DNA reads as follows: TGTGCCAGTATCTCTGGGGAAGCCGGGGCCAACGTCCTGACTTTC.